This TCR beta chain was observed in a study of T-cell reconstitution after alpha-beta-depleted transplantation in children. This clonotype was detected many times. This sample's TCRbeta library carried unique molecular identifier barcodes. MiXCR was run by TCRdb on the PCR reads, yielding one entry per CDR3 protein. The table has 200,000 to 250,000 distinct CDR3 sequences, approximately 9.7% seen once. The CDR3 covers 16 residues. Looked up from germline, CDR1 is LGHDT and CDR2 is YNNKEL (reference sequence). Trimming pared 2 bases from V and 3 bases from J, leaving 13 bases between. This specimen was PBMCs from the stem cell graft donor, taken from the stem cell graft. The chain carries TRBV3-1 and TRBJ2-2; perhaps TRBD1 as D (8 bases). This clonotype was sampled from a human donor who donated a stem cell graft to a child with SCID. The CDR3 is CASSQWTGRDTGELFF. The DNA of the CDR3 is TGTGCCAGCAGCCAATGGACAGGGAGGGACACCGGGGAGCTGTTTTTT.